The clone carrying this T cell receptor beta chain ranks as medium-sized. What it recognizes is unknown. This beta chain was picked up by a library intended for alpha chains and is off target, so its count carries little meaning. The data stem from a study of spatial heterogeneity in lung cancer. Study conclusions and caveats: Counts that tracked tumor mutation counts were those of expanded intratumoral alpha and beta TCRs.

MiXCR, run by TCRdb on the 5' RACE reads, gives a single entry per CDR3 protein. This table has fewer than 11,000 distinct CDR3 sequences, roughly 12% appearing once. This CDR3 region has 13 residues. Unmatched junction bases numbered 1, after V lost 5 bases and J lost 1 base. Germline assignment: CDR1 LGHNA and CDR2 YNFKEQ. Indicated time point: sample taken at primary tumor resection. This TCR derives from a male donor with early-stage non-small cell lung cancer. The chain employs TRBV4-2 and TRBJ2-5; 7 bases align to TRBD1. Sequencing used lung tumor tissue, obtained at surgery. The CDR3 coding sequence is TGTGCCAGCAGCAGGGACAGCCAAGAGACCCAGTACTTC. Its protein is CASSRDSQETQYF.